This TCR beta chain was obtained from a study of regulatory T cells in long-lasting Graves disease. Background on the study: The term persistent Graves' disease signified upward of 5 years on antithyroid drugs with positive TSH receptor antibodies. The study's findings and limits: Thyroid tissue was not studied; only peripheral blood was. Persistent disease showed a preference for TRBV28, TRBJ1-2 and TRBJ2-5.

Trimming stripped 5 bases from V and 0 bases from J, with 15 bases between. The CDR3 runs 15 residues. Germline CDR1 and CDR2: SGHRS and YFSETQ. Time point denoted: persistent/refractory GD, antithyroid drugs over 5 years with positive TRAb. RNA from PBMCs was the source of the TCR library. Arm-PCR of CDR3 regions and iRepertoire HTBI primers were the basis on which TCR beta libraries were built. The authors' processing: Samples jointly harbored 62 TRBV and approximately 15 TRBJ segments. Using its own MiXCR run on the multiplex PCR reads, TCRdb lists one record per CDR3 protein. V and J calls and clone size were set by TCRdb, not the authors. The sample lists some 440,000 distinct CDR3 sequences, 20% to 25% seen once, with 6.5% to 10% in the top ten. This clonotype was observed many times. What it binds is not known.

This chain connects TRBV5-1 to TRBJ2-7; no clear D gene. The receptor comes from a female donor with Graves disease. This specimen consisted of peripheral blood mononuclear cells (PBMCs), obtained when the disease was refractory, from a patient treated with antithyroid drugs. The CDR3 sequence is CASRIGASSSYEQYF. The DNA of the CDR3 is TGCGCCAGCAGGATAGGTGCCTCGAGCTCCTACGAGCAGTACTTC.